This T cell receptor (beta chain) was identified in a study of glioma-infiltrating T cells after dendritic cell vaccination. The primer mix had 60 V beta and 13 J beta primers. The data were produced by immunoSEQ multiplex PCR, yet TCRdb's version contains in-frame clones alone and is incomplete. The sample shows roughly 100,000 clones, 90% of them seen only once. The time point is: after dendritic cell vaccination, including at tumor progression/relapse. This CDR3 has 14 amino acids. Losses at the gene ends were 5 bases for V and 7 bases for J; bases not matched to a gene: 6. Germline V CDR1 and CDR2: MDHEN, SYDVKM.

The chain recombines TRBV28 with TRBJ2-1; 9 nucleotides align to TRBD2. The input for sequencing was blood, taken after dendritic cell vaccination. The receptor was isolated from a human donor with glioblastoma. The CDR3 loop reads CASSGGRALNEQFF. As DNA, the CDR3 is TGTGCCAGCAGTGGCGGGAGGGCCTTGAATGAGCAGTTCTTC.